These 23 T cell receptor beta chains share one sample of origin, sequenced in a study of OX40 agonist ivuxolimab in advanced cancers. Measured with immunoSEQ multiplex PCR; TCRdb has only the in-frame clones, and not every one. Of 73,000 or so clones listed, around nine tenths were seen once; the top ten hold approximately 0.66%. This material consisted of CD4+ or CD8+ T cells sorted from blood, taken in a trial of the OX40 agonist ivuxolimab. The receptor set was obtained from an adult with an advanced solid tumor such as melanoma, head and neck, liver or kidney cancer.

V and J are TRBV28 and TRBJ1-4; 9 bases align to TRBD1. J gave up 9 bases and V 5 bases, and 10 bases lay outside the gene matches. This CDR3 is built from 15 residues. From germline, CDR1 is MDHEN and CDR2 SYDVKM. CDR3 nucleotide sequence: TGTGCCAGCAGTCAATCCATGGGACAGGGAAAAAAACTGTTTTTT. As protein: CASSQSMGQGKKLFF.

This chain uses TRBV28 with TRBJ2-5; D remains ambiguous. The CDR3 has 14 residues. V was pared by 6 bases and J by 5 bases, with 16 bases between. Germline V gene lookup returns CDR1 MDHEN and CDR2 SYDVKM. As DNA, the CDR3 is TGTGCCAGCAGATCGGACGGCCTGAGGGAGACCCAGTACTTC. It specifies CASRSDGLRETQYF. The entire variable domain, with the rest obtained from reference TRBV28 and TRBJ2-5, is as follows: DVKVTQSSRYLVKRTGEKVFLECVQDMDHENMFWYRQDPGLGLRLIYFSYDVKMKEKGDIPEGYSVSREKKERFSLILESASTNQTSMYLCASRSDGLRETQYFGPGTRLLVL.

The chain has TRBV9 and TRBJ2-5; TRBD1 matches at 10 bases. The CDR3 loop spans 15 amino acids. V lost 3 bases and J lost 4; bases outside the gene matches: 6. Germline V lookup: CDR1 SGDLS, CDR2 YYNGEE. The CDR3 sequence: CASSGQGARRETQYF. The CDR3 DNA is TGTGCCAGCAGCGGACAGGGGGCGCGTCGAGAGACCCAGTACTTC.

In its sample, this clone was seen once. The V call is TRBV30, the J call TRBJ1-4; D is uncertain. Germline V lookup: CDR1 GTSNPN, CDR2 SVGIG (reference sequence). This CDR3 contains 14 residues. The V end was cut by 0 bases, the J end by 8 bases, with 13 bases between. The DNA of the CDR3 is TGTGCCTGGAGTGTTTATCCACGGGAGGAAAAACTGTTTTTT. It is translated as CAWSVYPREEKLFF.

This CDR3 reads CASSPGTGGATEAFF. DNA of the CDR3: TGTGCCAGCTCACCCGGGACAGGGGGCGCGACCGAAGCTTTCTTT. This chain joins TRBV18 and TRBJ1-1; 12 nucleotides agree with TRBD1. After removal of 3 bases from V and 8 bases from J, the junction contained 7 bases not matched to a gene. This CDR3 region has 15 residues. CDR1 is KGHSH and CDR2 is LQKENI in the germline V gene.

The V and J genes are TRBV5-1 and TRBJ2-1; TRBD1 might be the D (6 bases). The CDR3 contains 15 residues. Trimming took 3 bases from V and 4 from J, leaving 14 bases between them. Germline V CDR1 and CDR2: SGHRS, YFSETQ. For the CDR3, the DNA is TGCGCCAGCAGCTCCCGGACAGAAGCTTACAATGAGCAGTTCTTC. The encoded protein is CASSSRTEAYNEQFF.

This clone was observed once. J is TRBJ2-7 and V is TRBV6-5; 8 bases align to TRBD2. Germline-derived CDR1 and CDR2 are MNHEY and SVGAGI. The trim removed 4 bases at V and 7 bases at J, leaving 12 bases unmatched. The CDR3 is 15 amino acids. The CDR3 DNA sequence: TGTGCCAGCAGTTCCGCGGGAGGCGTAAATGGGGAGCAGTACTTC. Protein: CASSSAGGVNGEQYF.

The rearrangement joins TRBV7-9 to TRBJ2-5; D remains ambiguous. Germline lookup yields CDR1 SEHNR and CDR2 FQNEAQ (reference sequence). This CDR3 comprises 12 residues. Trimming left V 1 base short and J 6 bases short, with 6 bases between. CDR3 nucleotide sequence: TGTGCCAGCAGCTTAGAAGCGCAGACCCAGTACTTC. Its translation is CASSLEAQTQYF.

The chain is built from TRBV13 and TRBJ2-7; 9 bases line up with TRBD2. The CDR3 length is 16 residues. J was trimmed by 0 bases and V by 4 bases; bases with no gene match: 7. Germline V lookup: CDR1 PRHDT, CDR2 FYEKMQ (reference sequence). CDR3: CASSSLGSGSSYEQYF. Written as DNA, the CDR3 is TGTGCCAGCAGCTCCCTGGGTAGCGGGAGCTCCTACGAGCAGTACTTC.

V usage is TRBV30 and J usage is TRBJ2-2, with unresolved D. V lost 0 bases and J lost 4, with 0 bases in between. CDR3 length: 11 residues. Germline loops: CDR1 GTSNPN, CDR2 SVGIG (reference sequence). The CDR3 here is CAWSVTGELFF. The DNA for the CDR3 is TGTGCCTGGAGTGTCACCGGGGAGCTGTTTTTT.

The chain uses TRBV5-1 and TRBJ1-1, with a possible D match to TRBD1 (5 bases). The CDR3 consists of 15 residues. Per germline, CDR1 SGHRS and CDR2 YFSETQ. V lost 1 base, J lost 0 bases, and 10 bases lay in between. This CDR3 is CASSLLQDLNTEAFF. CDR3 nucleotides: TGCGCCAGCAGCTTGTTACAGGACCTGAACACTGAAGCTTTCTTT.

CDR3 sequence (DNA): TGTGCCAGCTCACCGGCCCAGAACACTGAAGCTTTCTTT. This sequence encodes CASSPAQNTEAFF. V usage is TRBV18 and J usage is TRBJ1-1; D not resolved. CDR3 length: 13 residues. Germline V gene data show CDR1 as KGHSH and CDR2 as LQKENI. The V and J ends lost 3 bases and 1 base respectively, with 6 bases between them.

CDR3 residues: CSASPETQYF. CDR3 nucleotides: TGCAGTGCTAGTCCTGAGACCCAGTACTTC. This chain links TRBV20-1 with TRBJ2-5; D not resolved. The V end lost 3 bases, the J end lost 5 bases, and 4 bases lay between the germline ends. Germline V gene sequence: CDR1 DFQATT, CDR2 SNEGSKA (reference sequence). The CDR3 is 10 amino acids.

The J gene is TRBJ2-1, the V gene TRBV11-2; 8 bases are a match to TRBD1. Germline V gene lookup returns CDR1 SGHAT and CDR2 FQNNGV. The ends lost 3 bases at V and 10 bases at J; junction bases unmatched: 11. The CDR3 covers 15 residues. The CDR3 DNA sequence: TGTGCCAGCAGCTTGGTCAGGGGGCCATACGGGGAGCAGTTCTTC. It is translated as CASSLVRGPYGEQFF.

V usage is TRBV5-1 and J usage is TRBJ2-7; D gene ambiguous. V lost 1 base to trimming and J lost 5 bases, with 1 base between them. CDR3 length equals 10 residues. Germline V CDR1 and CDR2: SGHRS, YFSETQ. The CDR3 spells CASSLNEQYF. CDR3 sequence (DNA): TGCGCCAGCAGCTTGAACGAGCAGTACTTC. Full variable domain (remainder filled in from reference TRBV5-1 and TRBJ2-7): KAGVTQTPRYLIKTRGQQVTLSCSPISGHRSVSWYQQTPGQGLQFLFEYFSETQRNKGNFPGRFSGRQFSNSRSEMNVSTLELGDSALYLCASSLNEQYFGPGTRLTVT.

The chain employs TRBV6-1 and TRBJ1-5; D not resolved. V lost 4 bases and J lost 6, with 10 bases in between. The CDR3 consists of 13 residues. Germline V lookup: CDR1 MNHNS, CDR2 SASEGT. The CDR3 loop reads CASSVEGSQPQHF. CDR3 DNA sequence: TGTGCCAGCAGTGTCGAGGGTTCTCAGCCCCAGCATTTT.

The chain links TRBV5-1 to TRBJ1-2; 8 nucleotides align to TRBD1. CDR1 is SGHRS and CDR2 is YFSETQ in the germline V gene. This CDR3 comprises 14 residues. With 3 bases clipped from V and 2 bases from J, the junction kept 3 bases outside the gene matches. In DNA form, the CDR3 reads TGCGCCAGCAGCTCCGGGGACAGGAACTATGGCTACACCTTC. It is translated as CASSSGDRNYGYTF. The full variable domain, rest sourced from reference TRBV5-1 and TRBJ1-2, is KAGVTQTPRYLIKTRGQQVTLSCSPISGHRSVSWYQQTPGQGLQFLFEYFSETQRNKGNFPGRFSGRQFSNSRSEMNVSTLELGDSALYLCASSSGDRNYGYTFGSGTRLTVV.

V usage is TRBV19 and J usage is TRBJ1-1, with 7 bases identical to TRBD1. The CDR3 contains 16 residues. Trimming cost V 3 bases and J 2 bases; bases outside gene matches: 9. Germline V gives CDR1 LNHDA, CDR2 SQIVND (reference sequence). The CDR3 sequence is CASSIDRVPVNTEAFF. The CDR3 DNA reads TGTGCCAGTAGTATCGACAGGGTCCCTGTCAACACTGAAGCTTTCTTT.

The V call is TRBV9, the J call TRBJ1-4; 9 nucleotides match TRBD1. The CDR3 has 16 residues. V was clipped by 0 bases and J by 3 bases; unmatched bases: 3. Germline V gene data show CDR1 as SGDLS and CDR2 as YYNGEE. The CDR3 here is CASSVERDRANEKLFF. The CDR3 nucleotides are TGTGCCAGCAGCGTAGAAAGGGACAGGGCTAATGAAAAACTGTTTTTT.

The chain recombines TRBV11-3 with TRBJ2-7, with 9 bases lining up with TRBD1. Germline trimming cut 5 bases from V and 3 bases from J; bases unmatched to any gene: 5. The CDR3 is 14 residues long. The germline V gene encodes CDR1 SGHNT and CDR2 YENEEA. The CDR3 reads CASSPRDRDYEQYF. In DNA form, the CDR3 reads TGTGCCAGCAGCCCGCGGGACAGGGACTACGAGCAGTACTTC. The variable domain in full, completed from reference TRBV11-3 and TRBJ2-7, reads EAGVVQSPRYKIIEKKQPVAFWCNPISGHNTLYWYLQNLGQGPELLIRYENEEAVDDSQLPKDRFSAERLKGVDSTLKIQPAELGDSAVYLCASSPRDRDYEQYFGPGTRLTVT.

This clone was recorded only once. The chain has TRBV28 and TRBJ1-5; D ambiguous. CDR3 length equals 12 residues. Germline V gives CDR1 MDHEN, CDR2 SYDVKM. Trimming removed 4 bases from V and 4 bases from J, with 5 bases in between. CDR3 region: CASSSPNQPQHF. The CDR3 nucleotides are TGTGCCAGCAGTTCCCCTAATCAGCCCCAGCATTTT.

This clone has a single count. The chain recombines TRBV14 with TRBJ1-1; D not resolved. V gave up 1 base and J gave up 0 bases, with 12 bases separating them. The CDR3 consists of 16 residues. The germline V gene has CDR1 SGHDN and CDR2 FVKESK. DNA of the CDR3: TGTGCCAGCAGCCAAGCAATTCCAGGTATGAACACTGAAGCTTTCTTT. Encoded protein: CASSQAIPGMNTEAFF.

This clone was recorded only once. The chain recombines TRBV10-3 with TRBJ1-4; 7 nucleotides agree with TRBD1. Germline V gene data show CDR1 as ENHRY and CDR2 as SYGVKD. CDR3 length: 15 residues. Trimming took 4 bases from V and 9 from J; bases not matched to a gene: 11. CDR3 nucleotides: TGTGCCATCAGTGCATCCGGGACAGCCCAGAAAAAACTGTTTTTT. Protein sequence: CAISASGTAQKKLFF.